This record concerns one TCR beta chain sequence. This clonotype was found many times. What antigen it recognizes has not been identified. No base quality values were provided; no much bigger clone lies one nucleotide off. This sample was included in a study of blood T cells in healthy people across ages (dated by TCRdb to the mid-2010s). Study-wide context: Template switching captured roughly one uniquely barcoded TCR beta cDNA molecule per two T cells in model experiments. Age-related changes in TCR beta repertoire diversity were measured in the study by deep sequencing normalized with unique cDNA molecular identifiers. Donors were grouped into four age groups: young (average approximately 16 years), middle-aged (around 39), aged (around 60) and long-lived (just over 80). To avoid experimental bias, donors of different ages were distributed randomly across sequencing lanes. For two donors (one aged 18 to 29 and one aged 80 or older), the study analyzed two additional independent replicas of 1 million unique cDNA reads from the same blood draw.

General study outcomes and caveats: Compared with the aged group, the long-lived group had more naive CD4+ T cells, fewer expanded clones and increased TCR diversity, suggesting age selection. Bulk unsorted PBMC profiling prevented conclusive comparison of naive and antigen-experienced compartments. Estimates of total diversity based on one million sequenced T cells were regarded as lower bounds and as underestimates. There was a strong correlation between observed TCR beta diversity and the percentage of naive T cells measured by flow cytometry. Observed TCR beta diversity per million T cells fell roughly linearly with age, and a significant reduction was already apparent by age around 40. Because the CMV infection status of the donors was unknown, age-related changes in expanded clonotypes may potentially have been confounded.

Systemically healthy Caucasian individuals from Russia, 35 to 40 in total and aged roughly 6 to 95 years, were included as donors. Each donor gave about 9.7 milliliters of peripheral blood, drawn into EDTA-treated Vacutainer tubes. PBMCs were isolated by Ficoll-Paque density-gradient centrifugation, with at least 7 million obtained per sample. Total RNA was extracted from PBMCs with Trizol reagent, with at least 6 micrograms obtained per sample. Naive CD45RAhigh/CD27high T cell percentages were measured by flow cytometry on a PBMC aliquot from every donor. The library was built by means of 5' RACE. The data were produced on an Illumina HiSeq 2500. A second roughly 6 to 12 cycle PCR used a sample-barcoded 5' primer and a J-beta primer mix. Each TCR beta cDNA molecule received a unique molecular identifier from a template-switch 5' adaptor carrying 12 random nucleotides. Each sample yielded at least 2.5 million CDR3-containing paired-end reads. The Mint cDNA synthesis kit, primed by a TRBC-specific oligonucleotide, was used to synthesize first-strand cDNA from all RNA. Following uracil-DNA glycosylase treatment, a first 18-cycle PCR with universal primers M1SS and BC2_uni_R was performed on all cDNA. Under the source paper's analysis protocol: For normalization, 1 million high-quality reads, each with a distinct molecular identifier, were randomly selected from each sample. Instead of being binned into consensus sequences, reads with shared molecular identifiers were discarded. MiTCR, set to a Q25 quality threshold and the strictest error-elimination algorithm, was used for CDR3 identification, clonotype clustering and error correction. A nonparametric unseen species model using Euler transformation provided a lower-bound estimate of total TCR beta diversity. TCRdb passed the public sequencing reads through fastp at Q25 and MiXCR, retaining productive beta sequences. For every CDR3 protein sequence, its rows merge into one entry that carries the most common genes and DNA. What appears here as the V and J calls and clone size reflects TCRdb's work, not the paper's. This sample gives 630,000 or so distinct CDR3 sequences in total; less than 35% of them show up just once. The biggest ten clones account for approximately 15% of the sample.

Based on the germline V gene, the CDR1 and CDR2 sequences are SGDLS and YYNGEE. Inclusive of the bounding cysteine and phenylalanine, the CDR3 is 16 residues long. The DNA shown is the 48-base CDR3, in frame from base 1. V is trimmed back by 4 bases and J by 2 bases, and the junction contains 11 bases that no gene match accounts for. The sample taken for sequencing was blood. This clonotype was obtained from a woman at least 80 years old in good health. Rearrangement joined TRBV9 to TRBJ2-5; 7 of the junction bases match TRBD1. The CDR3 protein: CASSPEGGTVQETQYF. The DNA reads TGTGCCAGCAGCCCCGAGGGTGGGACAGTTCAAGAGACCCAGTACTTC.